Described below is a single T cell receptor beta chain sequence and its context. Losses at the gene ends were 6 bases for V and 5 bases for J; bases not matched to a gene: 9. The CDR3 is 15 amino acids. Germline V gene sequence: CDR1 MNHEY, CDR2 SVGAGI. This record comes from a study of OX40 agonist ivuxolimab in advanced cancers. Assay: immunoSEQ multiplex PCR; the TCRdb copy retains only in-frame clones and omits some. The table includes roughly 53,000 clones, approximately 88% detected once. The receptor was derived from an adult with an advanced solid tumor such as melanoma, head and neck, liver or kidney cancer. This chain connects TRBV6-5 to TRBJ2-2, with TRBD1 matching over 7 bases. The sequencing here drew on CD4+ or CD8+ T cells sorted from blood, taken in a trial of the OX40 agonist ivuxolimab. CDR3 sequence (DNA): TGTGCCAGCAGCCGAGGGGGCGCGACGACCGGGGAGCTGTTTTTT. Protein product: CASSRGGATTGELFF.